Sequencing of this T cell receptor beta chain was carried out in a study of T cell responses to AZD1222 COVID-19 vaccine. CDR3 size: 14 residues. Germline CDR1 PRHDT, CDR2 FYEKMQ (reference sequence). Deletions cut 3 bases from V and 6 bases from J, with 11 bases between. Repertoires were generated with immunoSEQ multiplex PCR, while TCRdb's copy carries only in-frame clones and drops some. The sample has 250,000 to 300,000 clones, roughly 93% seen once. Pooled samples include second doses given at about 4 or 12 weeks. The source was peripheral blood, collected 28 days after the second AZD1222 dose. The rearrangement uses TRBV13 and TRBJ2-2; D is undetermined. This clonotype was sampled from an adult who received the AZD1222 COVID-19 vaccine. The CDR3 region has the DNA TGTGCCAGCAGCTTTATCGAGATGGCCGGGGAGCTGTTTTTT. Protein sequence: CASSFIEMAGELFF.